This T cell receptor beta chain was identified in a study of blood T cells in healthy people across ages. A J-beta primer mix and a sample-barcoded 5' primer were used in a second PCR of roughly 7 to 12 cycles. From the 5' RACE reads, TCRdb called clonotypes with MiXCR, one entry per CDR3 protein. The sample holds 1.5 million to 2 million distinct CDR3 sequences, 30% to 40% seen once. This clonotype was observed a few times. The TCR comes from a woman aged 25-40 years in good health. Sequenced input: blood.

The CDR3 region is CASSGGTITDTQYF. The CDR3 region has the DNA TGTGCCAGCAGCGGGGGGACTATCACAGATACGCAGTATTTT. The chain carries TRBV11-2 and TRBJ2-3; TRBD2 matches 7 bases. The germline CDR1 and CDR2 sequences are SGHAT and FQNNGV. The CDR3 is 14 amino acids. V gave up 5 bases and J gave up 2 bases; unmatched junction bases: 4.